The rows below give T cell receptor beta chains drawn from one sample of a study of T cell clones after liver transplantation. Profiling relied on immunoSEQ multiplex PCR, and the TCRdb table lists in-frame clones only, not all of them. This table holds about 120,000 clones, 75% to 95% found once. The sequences come from CD4+ T cells from blood, collected 12 months after liver transplant. Receptor source: a human patient who received a liver transplant. A subset of T cells may come from the graft donor. Both conserved end residues are part of each CDR3. The D gene is left open where the match is weak. The size of a clone is reported for some rows only, either as once, few or many, or as a class for expanded clones.

size,J,V,D,DNA,CDR3
many,TRBJ1-5,TRBV2,-,TGTGCCAGCAAGGGACCGAACAATCAGCCCCAGCATTTT,CASKGPNNQPQHF
-,TRBJ1-2,TRBV2,TRBD1,TGTGCCAGCAGTGAAGTGGGACAGCCCTATGGCTACACCTTC,CASSEVGQPYGYTF
-,TRBJ2-7,TRBV9,-,TGTGCCAGCAGCGTAAGAGTTAAGGACGAGCAGTACTTC,CASSVRVKDEQYF
-,TRBJ1-1,TRBV9,-,TGTGCCAGCAGCGTAGGGCAGTCAAGGGGTGTAGCTTTCTTT,CASSVGQSRGVAFF
few,TRBJ2-3,TRBV4-3,-,TGCGCCAGCAGCCAAGGAAACGGGCTCACTAAGGATACGCAGTATTTT,CASSQGNGLTKDTQYF
-,TRBJ1-2,TRBV6-6,TRBD1,TGTGCCAGCAGAAGGGAGGGGGCTAATTATGGCTACACCTTC,CASRREGANYGYTF
-,TRBJ2-5,TRBV5-1,-,TGCGCCAGCAGCTGGACGAGAAACAGCCTCCAAGAGACCCAGTACTTC,CASSWTRNSLQETQYF
-,TRBJ2-7,TRBV28,TRBD2,TGTGCCAGCAGTTTATTAGCGGGAGATTCGCCCTACGAGCAGTACTTC,CASSLLAGDSPYEQYF
-,TRBJ2-3,TRBV28,-,TGTGCCAGTGTTTTATCCCCCGGCCGCACAGATACGCAGTATTTT,CASVLSPGRTDTQYF
once,TRBJ2-3,TRBV7-3,-,TGTGCCAGCAGCTTGGACGGCAGCACAGATACGCAGTATTTT,CASSLDGSTDTQYF
-,TRBJ1-2,TRBV6-1,-,TGTGCCAGCAGTGAAGCGCCAATAGTCTATGGCTACACCTTC,CASSEAPIVYGYTF
-,TRBJ2-5,TRBV7-3,-,TGTGCCAGCAGCCCTCATGGTCGGAGAGGGGAGACCCAGTACTTC,CASSPHGRRGETQYF
-,TRBJ1-1,TRBV29-1,TRBD1,TGCAGCGCGTCCGGGACAGGGGGGTGGGACACTGAAGCTTTCTTT,CSASGTGGWDTEAFF
-,TRBJ1-2,TRBV2,-,TGTGCCAGCAGTGAGGAGGGGAGCGGTGGCTACACCTTC,CASSEEGSGGYTF
-,TRBJ2-7,TRBV7-6,TRBD1,TGTGCCAGCAGCCGGGGGCAGGGACAGGGATACGAGCAGTACTTC,CASSRGQGQGYEQYF
-,TRBJ2-2,TRBV11-3,-,TGTGCCAGCAGCTTAGATCGAAGTCTCACCGGGGAGCTGTTTTTT,CASSLDRSLTGELFF
-,TRBJ2-5,TRBV7-3,-,TGTGCCAGCAGCCGCACCGGACAGACGAGAGAGACCCAGTACTTC,CASSRTGQTRETQYF
once,TRBJ2-6,TRBV19,-,TGTGCCACCACGGACCCCTCTGGGGCCAACGTCCTGACTTTC,CATTDPSGANVLTF
-,TRBJ2-5,TRBV6-1,TRBD2,TGTGCCAGCAGTGAAGGACTAGCTCGTAAGACCCAGTACTTC,CASSEGLARKTQYF
-,TRBJ2-1,TRBV2,TRBD2,TGTGCCAGCAGTGATTTAGCGGGAAGGGGCTACAATGAGCAGTTCTTC,CASSDLAGRGYNEQFF
-,TRBJ2-6,TRBV5-4,-,TGTGCCAGCAGCTTGGTCCGGGATTCGATCTCTGGGGCCAACGTCCTGACTTTC,CASSLVRDSISGANVLTF
-,TRBJ2-1,TRBV5-1,TRBD2,TGCGCCAGCAGCTTGACCGGGACTAGCGGGAGGACCTACTACAATGAGCAGTTCTTC,CASSLTGTSGRTYYNEQFF
-,TRBJ2-7,TRBV9,-,TGTGCCAGCCAGAGGCAATACACGTCCTACGAGCAGTACTTC,CASQRQYTSYEQYF
-,TRBJ2-7,TRBV28,-,TGTGCCAGCTTTACTCCCAATTCGGGCGAGCAGTACTTC,CASFTPNSGEQYF
once,TRBJ2-4,TRBV28,-,TGTGCCAGCAGTTTAAGGCCTACAGGGTCCACCCAAGACTTC,CASSLRPTGSTQDF
-,TRBJ1-1,TRBV20-1,-,TGCAGTGCTAGAGGAGACCTGGAAGCTTTCTTT,CSARGDLEAFF
-,TRBJ1-1,TRBV5-1,-,TGCGCCAGCAGCGTTGACCACCTCATGAACACTGAAGCTTTCTTT,CASSVDHLMNTEAFF
-,TRBJ2-3,TRBV5-1,TRBD1,TGCGCCAGCAGCTTCGCCGGGACAGGGAGCACAGATACGCAGTATTTT,CASSFAGTGSTDTQYF